The present TCR beta chain was sequenced within a study of T cell changes during pregnancy in multiple sclerosis. This CDR3 contains 15 residues. Trimming cost V 8 bases and J 4 bases, with 21 bases left between them. CDR1 and CDR2 (germline): SQVTM, ANQGSEA. This clone was observed a single time. Produced via immunoSEQ multiplex PCR; TCRdb's table is partial and in-frame only. This sample has 61,000 or so clones; roughly 95% occur once, and the top ten carry roughly 0.34%. This chain joins TRBV29-1 and TRBJ1-3; TRBD1 is a possible D gene (6 bases). This clonotype was obtained from a female donor with multiple sclerosis, enrolled in a pregnancy study. The starting material was CD4+ T cells from peripheral blood mononuclear cells, obtained before pregnancy. The CDR3 sequence: CSLHPPQGPGNTIYF. CDR3 coding DNA: TGCAGCCTCCACCCCCCACAGGGCCCGGGAAACACCATATATTTT.